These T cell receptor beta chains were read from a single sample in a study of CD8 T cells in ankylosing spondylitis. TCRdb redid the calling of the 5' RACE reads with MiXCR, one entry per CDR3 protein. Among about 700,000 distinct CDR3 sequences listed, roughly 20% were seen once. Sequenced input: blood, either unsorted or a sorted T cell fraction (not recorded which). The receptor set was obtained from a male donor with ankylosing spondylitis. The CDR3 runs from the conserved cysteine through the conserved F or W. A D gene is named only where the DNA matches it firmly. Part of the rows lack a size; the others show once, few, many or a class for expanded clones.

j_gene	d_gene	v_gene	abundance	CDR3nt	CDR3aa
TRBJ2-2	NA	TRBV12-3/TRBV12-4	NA	TGTGCCAGCAGGCCGCAGGGGACCGGGGAGCTGTTTTTT	CASRPQGTGELFF
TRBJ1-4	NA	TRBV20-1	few	TGCAGTGCTAGGAGGGAGACAAGTGAAAAACTGTTTTTT	CSARRETSEKLFF
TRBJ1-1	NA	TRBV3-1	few	TGTGCCAGCAGCCAGGAAGCGGGACAGAACACTGAAGCTTTCTTT	CASSQEAGQNTEAFF
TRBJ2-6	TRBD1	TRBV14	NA	TGTGCCAGCAGCCAAGAAAGACAGGGTGTACCTGGGGCCAACGTCCTGACTTTC	CASSQERQGVPGANVLTF
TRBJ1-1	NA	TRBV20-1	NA	TGCAGTGCTGGGACACAAAACACTGAAGCTTTCTTT	CSAGTQNTEAFF
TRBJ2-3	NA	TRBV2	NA	TGTGCCAGCAGCTCTGACACTTACACAGATACGCAGTATTTT	CASSSDTYTDTQYF
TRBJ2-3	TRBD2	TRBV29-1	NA	TGCAGCGTTGAAGATCTAGCGGGAGAGATAGATACGCAGTATTTT	CSVEDLAGEIDTQYF
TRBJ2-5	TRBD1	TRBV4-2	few	TGTGCCAGCAGCCAAGATCCCAGGGGGCGAGGGACCCAGTACTTC	CASSQDPRGRGTQYF
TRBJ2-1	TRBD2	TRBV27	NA	TGTGCCAGCAGTTGGTCTAGCGGGAGGGGTGAGCAGTTCTTC	CASSWSSGRGEQFF
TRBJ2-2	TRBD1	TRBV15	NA	TGTGCCACCAGCAGAGAGAGGACAGGCTCCGGGGAGCTGTTTTTT	CATSRERTGSGELFF
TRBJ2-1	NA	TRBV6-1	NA	TGTGCCAGCAGAAGTCAACAGGGTGTAAGGTACAATGAGCAGTTCTTC	CASRSQQGVRYNEQFF
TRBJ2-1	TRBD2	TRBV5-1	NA	TGCGCCAGCAGCTTGGAGGGGACTAGCGGGAGGGCCGGTGAGCAGTTCTTC	CASSLEGTSGRAGEQFF
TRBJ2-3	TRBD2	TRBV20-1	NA	TGCAGTGCTAGACTAGCGGGAGGGACGTATACGCAGTATTTT	CSARLAGGTYTQYF
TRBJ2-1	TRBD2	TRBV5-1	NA	TGCGCCAGCAGCCCACGGACTAGCGGTGGGGAAAATGAGCAGTTCTTC	CASSPRTSGGENEQFF
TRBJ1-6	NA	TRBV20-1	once	TGCAGTGCTTACCCGGGTGCGGGCGGTGCTTCACCCCTCCACTTT	CSAYPGAGGASPLHF
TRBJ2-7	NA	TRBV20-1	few	TGCAGTGCTAGAGGGATAACCGCCTACGAGCAGTACTTC	CSARGITAYEQYF
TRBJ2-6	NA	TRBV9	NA	TGTGCCAGCAGCTTAGAGACATATGGTTCCCCTGGGGCCAACGTCCTGACTTTC	CASSLETYGSPGANVLTF
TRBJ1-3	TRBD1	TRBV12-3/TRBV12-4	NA	TGTGCCAGCAGTGCGACAGGGGTAAACACCATATATTTT	CASSATGVNTIYF
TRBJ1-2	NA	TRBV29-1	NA	TGCAGCGCCCCGGGGGTGGAGGGCTACACCTTC	CSAPGVEGYTF
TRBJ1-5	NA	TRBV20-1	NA	TGCAGTGCTATTAGCAGCCGCAATCAGCCCCAGCATTTT	CSAISSRNQPQHF
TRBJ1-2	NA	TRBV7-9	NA	TGTGCCAGCAGCGCCACGACCAGGGAGACTAACTATGGCTACACCTTC	CASSATTRETNYGYTF
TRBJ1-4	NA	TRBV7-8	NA	TGTGCCAGCAGCTCAATCAGAACAGCTGAAAAACTGTTTTTT	CASSSIRTAEKLFF
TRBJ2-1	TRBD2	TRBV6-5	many	TGTGCCAGCAGTGTACTAGCGGGAGGGGGGAATGAGCAGTTCTTC	CASSVLAGGGNEQFF
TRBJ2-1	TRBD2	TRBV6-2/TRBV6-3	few	TGTGCCAGCAGTACTGGACTAGCGGGAGTGTCCGGGGAGCAGTTCTTC	CASSTGLAGVSGEQFF
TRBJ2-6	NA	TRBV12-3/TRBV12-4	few	TGTGCCAGCAGTTTAGAGGCAACCCTCTCTGGGGCCAACGTCCTGACTTTC	CASSLEATLSGANVLTF
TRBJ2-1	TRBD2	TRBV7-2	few	TGTGCCAGCAGCTTAAAGACTAGCTCTGAGCAGTTCTTC	CASSLKTSSEQFF
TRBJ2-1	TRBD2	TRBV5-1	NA	TGCGCCAGCAGCTTGTCGGGAGGAATCGATGAGCAGTTCTTC	CASSLSGGIDEQFF
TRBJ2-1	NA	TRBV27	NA	TGTGCCAGCAGTTTTGGGTCTCATCAGTTCTTC	CASSFGSHQFF
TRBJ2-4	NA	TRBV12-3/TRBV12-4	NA	TGTGCCAGCAGTAGTTTCGAGGGCGGAGAAAACATTCAGTACTTC	CASSSFEGGENIQYF
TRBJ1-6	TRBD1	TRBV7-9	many	TGCGCCAGCAGCTTAACAGGGGATAATTCACCCCTCCACTTT	CASSLTGDNSPLHF
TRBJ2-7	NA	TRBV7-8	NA	TGTGCCAGCAGCTTAGGTCTGGTGCGGGAGCAGTACTTC	CASSLGLVREQYF
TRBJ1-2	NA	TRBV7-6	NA	TGTGCCAGCAGCTGGGGCGACGAGACTGGCTACACCTTC	CASSWGDETGYTF
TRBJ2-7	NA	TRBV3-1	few	TGTGCCAGCAGCCAAGATCCTCGCACACGGTACGAGCAGTACTTC	CASSQDPRTRYEQYF
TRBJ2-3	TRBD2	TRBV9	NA	TGTGCCAGCAGCGCGGGACTAGCGGGAAGGACAGATACGCAGTATTTT	CASSAGLAGRTDTQYF
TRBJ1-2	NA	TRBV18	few	TGTGCCAGCTCACCAATTGTAAACTATGGCTACACCTTC	CASSPIVNYGYTF
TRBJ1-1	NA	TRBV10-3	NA	TGTGCCATCGGGGGGGATATGAACACTGAAGCTTTCTTT	CAIGGDMNTEAFF
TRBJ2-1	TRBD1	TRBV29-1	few	TGCAGCACGTCCCGGGACAGTTACAATGAGCAGTTCTTC	CSTSRDSYNEQFF
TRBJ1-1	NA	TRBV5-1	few	TGCGCCAGCAGCGAGGTGGGAGTGAACACTGAAGCTTTCTTT	CASSEVGVNTEAFF
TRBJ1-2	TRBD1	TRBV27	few	TGTGCCAGCAGCGCTCGACAGGGGGCGTGGGGTGGCTACACCTTC	CASSARQGAWGGYTF
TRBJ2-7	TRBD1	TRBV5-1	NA	TGCGCCAGCAGCCCTGGACAGGGCGTGAACGACGAGCAGTACTTC	CASSPGQGVNDEQYF
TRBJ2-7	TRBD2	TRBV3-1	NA	TGTGCCAGCAGCCCCCGGACTAGCGGCGAGCAGTACTTC	CASSPRTSGEQYF
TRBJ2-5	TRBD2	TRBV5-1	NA	TGCGCCAGCAGCTTGGTAAATCAGCGGGGAGAGACCCAGTACTTC	CASSLVNQRGETQYF
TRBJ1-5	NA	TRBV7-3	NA	TGTGCCAGCAGCACCTGGACCCAGGCCCATCAGCCCCAGCATTTT	CASSTWTQAHQPQHF
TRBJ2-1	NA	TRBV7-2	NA	TGTGCCAGCAGTTTAACCGGGTCCCGTGGTGAGCAGTTCTTC	CASSLTGSRGEQFF
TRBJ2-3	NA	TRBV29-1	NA	TGCAGCGCACCTGTCGGGGGGCAGGGAGAGAGGACAGATACGCAGTATTTT	CSAPVGGQGERTDTQYF
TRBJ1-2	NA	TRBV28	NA	TGTGCCAGCAGTTTATGGGGGAAAGCTAACTATGGCTACACCTTC	CASSLWGKANYGYTF
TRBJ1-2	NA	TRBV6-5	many	TGTGCCAGCAGTTATAGGGAGGGGGGTAATGGCTACACCTTC	CASSYREGGNGYTF